A single sample gave rise to the 13 T cell receptor beta chains below, sequenced in a study of blood T cell repertoires in COVID-19. Using immunoSEQ multiplex PCR, the repertoire was profiled, and TCRdb retains in-frame clones only, with some absent. The data show approximately 190,000 clones, approximately 90% seen once. The specimen sequenced was peripheral blood. These receptors were taken from a man aged 35 to 55 with active or convalescent COVID-19.

This chain connects TRBV5-4 to TRBJ1-5; D not resolved. CDR1 and CDR2 (germline): SGHNT, YYREEE (reference sequence). This CDR3 region has 15 residues. The V and J ends lost 2 bases and 0 bases respectively, with 9 bases between them. The CDR3: CASSFEPSSNQPQHF. DNA for the CDR3: TGTGCCAGCAGCTTTGAACCCAGTAGCAATCAGCCCCAGCATTTT. Full variable domain (outside the CDR3, taken from reference TRBV5-4 and TRBJ1-5): ETGVTQSPTHLIKTRGQQVTLRCSSQSGHNTVSWYQQALGQGPQFIFQYYREEENGRGNFPPRFSGLQFPNYSSELNVNALELDDSALYLCASSFEPSSNQPQHFGDGTRLSIL.

The CDR3 reads CAISRDRAGNQPQHF. The CDR3 nucleotides are TGTGCCATCAGTCGAGACAGGGCTGGCAATCAGCCCCAGCATTTT. V usage is TRBV10-3 and J usage is TRBJ1-5; TRBD1 aligns across 7 bases. V shed 5 bases, J shed 2 bases, and the junction held 6 bases outside the gene matches. Germline CDR1 ENHRY, CDR2 SYGVKD. This CDR3 region has 15 residues.

This sequence joins TRBV19 and TRBJ1-1; D not resolved. The germline gives CDR1 LNHDA, CDR2 SQIVND (reference sequence). This CDR3 has 12 residues. V was pared by 6 bases and J by 2 bases, with 7 bases between. CDR3 nucleotide sequence: TGTGCCAGTAGGCGGCCAAACACTGAAGCTTTCTTT. This translates into CASRRPNTEAFF.

The gene calls are TRBV28 and TRBJ2-2; 9 nucleotides match TRBD1. The CDR3 runs to 15 residues. J lost 6 bases, V lost 5 bases, and 7 bases had no gene match. CDR1 is MDHEN and CDR2 is SYDVKM in the germline V gene. The DNA of the CDR3 is TGTGCCAGCAGTCCCCGGGACAGGGATTCCGGGGAGCTGTTTTTT. This codes for CASSPRDRDSGELFF.

The chain employs TRBV5-8 and TRBJ1-1, with unresolved D. The CDR3 totals 13 residues. V was shortened by 5 bases and J by 1 base, with 9 bases between the two germline ends. CDR1 is SGHTS, CDR2 YDEGEE, per germline. CDR3 sequence (DNA): TGTGCCAGCAGACTGCTGAGGAACACTGAAGCTTTCTTT. Amino acid sequence: CASRLLRNTEAFF.

The J gene is TRBJ2-7, the V gene TRBV2; perhaps TRBD2 as D (5 bases). Trimming removed 6 bases from V and 7 bases from J, with 13 bases in between. This CDR3 comprises 12 residues. In germline, CDR1 is SNHLY, CDR2 FYNNEI. The CDR3 nucleotides read TGTGCCAGCAGATTACTAGTAAGTGAGCAGTACTTC. This codes for CASRLLVSEQYF.

J is TRBJ1-2 and V is TRBV15; tentative D call: TRBD1 (6 bases). The V gene lost 0 bases and the J gene lost 4 bases, with 9 bases spanning the gap. This CDR3 comprises 14 residues. Germline-derived CDR1 and CDR2 are LNHNV and YYDKDF (reference sequence). The CDR3 coding sequence is TGTGCCACCAGCAGAGATACAGGGCTCTATGGCTACACCTTC. It translates to CATSRDTGLYGYTF.

This chain uses TRBV11-2 with TRBJ2-5; possible D gene TRBD2, 7 bases. Germline V gives CDR1 SGHAT, CDR2 FQNNGV. Trimming removed 5 bases at V and 0 bases at J, with 13 bases between. The CDR3 sequence is 15 residues long. The CDR3 is CASSRGGVYQETQYF. The CDR3 bases are TGTGCCAGCAGCCGAGGGGGGGTGTACCAAGAGACCCAGTACTTC.

J is TRBJ2-7 and V is TRBV13, with a tentative D call TRBD1 (6 bases). V lost 5 bases and J lost 3, with 14 bases in between. The germline gives CDR1 PRHDT, CDR2 FYEKMQ (reference sequence). The length of the CDR3 is 14 residues. The CDR3: CASSEGQSLYEQYF. The CDR3 nucleotides are TGTGCCAGCAGCGAAGGACAGTCACTCTACGAGCAGTACTTC.

This chain connects TRBV5-1 to TRBJ2-7; TRBD2 matches at 8 bases. Germline loops: CDR1 SGHRS, CDR2 YFSETQ. The CDR3 has 14 residues. The V and J ends lost 4 bases and 3 bases, in that order; junction bases with no gene match: 6. The CDR3 sequence is CASSPTSANYEQYF. As DNA, the CDR3 is TGCGCCAGCAGCCCGACTAGCGCTAACTACGAGCAGTACTTC.

This chain connects TRBV5-1 to TRBJ1-5; maybe TRBD1 (5 bases). V lost 5 bases, J lost 2 bases, and 20 bases lay in between. Germline CDR1 and CDR2: SGHRS and YFSETQ. This CDR3 contains 17 residues. The CDR3 loop is CASRECQGSECNQPQHF. In nucleotides, the CDR3 is TGCGCCAGCAGAGAGTGTCAGGGTTCGGAATGCAATCAGCCCCAGCATTTT.

This chain links TRBV7-9 with TRBJ2-7; 8 bases align to TRBD1. Germline loops: CDR1 SEHNR, CDR2 FQNEAQ (reference sequence). V lost 5 bases, J lost 3 bases, and 9 bases stayed unmatched. The CDR3 consists of 15 residues. The CDR3 protein is CASSLRTGTLYEQYF. The CDR3 DNA is TGTGCCAGCAGCCTCCGGACAGGGACCCTCTACGAGCAGTACTTC.

This clone was picked up one time. The chain carries TRBV7-2 and TRBJ2-7; 7 bases are shared with TRBD2. The germline CDR1 and CDR2 sequences are SGHTA and FQGNSA. The V and J ends lost 1 base and 4 bases, in that order; junction bases with no gene match: 7. This CDR3 region has 15 residues. For the CDR3, the DNA is TGTGCCAGCAGCTTAGGGGCGGGAGAGGGTTACGAGCAGTACTTC. It encodes CASSLGAGEGYEQYF.